This paragraph covers one T cell receptor (beta chain) sequence. This specimen comes from a study of patients and donors after allogeneic stem cell transplantation. TCRdb called the RT-PCR reads again in MiXCR, with one record for every CDR3 protein. This sample has about 400,000 distinct CDR3 sequences, with roughly 17% found just once. Sequencing was performed on blood, either unsorted or a sorted T cell fraction (not recorded which). This TCR was recovered from a human donor who was either an allogeneic HSCT recipient or a stem cell or donor lymphocyte infusion donor (not recorded which). It is not recorded whose cells these are; they may come from a transplant donor.

The CDR3 protein is CASSRPPDKRSYEQYF. The CDR3 DNA reads as TGTGCCAGCAGCAGACCACCTGATAAGAGGTCCTACGAGCAGTACTTC. The rearrangement links TRBV7-9 to TRBJ2-7; D remains ambiguous. The V and J ends lost 5 bases and 1 base respectively, with 18 bases between them. Germline V gives CDR1 SEHNR, CDR2 FQNEAQ (reference sequence). The CDR3 spans 16 residues.